This is a list of T cell receptor beta chains from one sample in a study of early T cells in non-severe SARS-CoV-2 infection. MiXCR was run by TCRdb on the 5' RACE reads, yielding one entry per CDR3 protein. This sample yields approximately 23,000 distinct CDR3 sequences, of which roughly 4.2% are seen a single time; approximately 4.4% belongs to the top ten. The sequenced sample consisted of whole blood. These receptors were collected from an adult who was a healthcare worker with PCR-confirmed SARS-CoV-2 infection or an uninfected control (not recorded which). Both conserved end residues are part of each CDR3. Rows may omit the clone size; those that give it use once, few, many or a size class.

>few|TRBJ1-4|TRBV6-5
CASSIRDRDEKLFF
>many|TRBJ2-1|TRBV20-1
CSARSGGKNHEQFF
>many|TRBJ2-1|TRBV11-2
CASSLGRENEQFF
>many|TRBJ2-7|TRBV28
CASTAPRTSDYEQYF
>medium-sized|TRBJ1-2|TRBV28
CASIDRNTRGGGYTF
>.|TRBJ2-3|TRBV11-2
CASSSRWGRTDTQYF
>.|TRBJ1-1|TRBV7-6
CASSQHMNTEAFF
>many|TRBJ2-1|TRBV3-1
CASSQDRGLKQFF
>many|TRBJ2-2|TRBV7-2
CASSLHWGTMETGELFF
>many|TRBJ1-1|TRBV29-1
CSVEGVQGARNTEAFF
>many|TRBJ2-1|TRBV3-1
CASSNVGEQFF
>many|TRBJ1-5|TRBV27
CASNRSLQDQPQHF
>many|TRBJ2-1|TRBV4-1
CASSQDDRSYNEQFF
>many|TRBJ2-7|TRBV4-1
CASSQNLDTGYLAYEQYF
>many|TRBJ2-7|TRBV11-2
CASRPITRQANNHRYEQYF
>many|TRBJ2-3|TRBV12-5
CASALYGGGDTQYF
>many|TRBJ1-4|TRBV5-5
CASSRGPTGTNEKLFF
>few|TRBJ2-3|TRBV6-6
CASRRLAGGTDTQYF
>many|TRBJ1-6|TRBV5-1
CASSLQQGGSPLHF
>many|TRBJ1-5|TRBV19
CASSIRGEQPQHF
>few|TRBJ2-7|TRBV5-1
CASCRGEGASYEQYF
>.|TRBJ1-1|TRBV20-1
CSAMFRGRNTEAFF
>many|TRBJ2-3|TRBV20-1
CSAPRMGLTRDTQYF
>many|TRBJ1-3|TRBV12-5
CASGLVLGISGNTIYF
>many|TRBJ2-1|TRBV19
CASSMAHYNEQFF
>many|TRBJ2-1|TRBV24-1
CATSDNYNEQFF
>many|TRBJ2-7|TRBV4-1
CASSQGAGVYEQYF
>many|TRBJ2-1|TRBV19
CASTPISGSSYNEQFF
>many|TRBJ1-2|TRBV19
CASSMTLGYGYTF